The T cell receptor beta chain under discussion was sequenced for a study of T cells in tumors after PD-1 blockade. The CDR3 length is 15 residues. Trimming removed 4 bases from V and 5 bases from J; junction bases left unmatched: 6. CDR1 and CDR2 from the germline V gene are MRHNA and SNTAGT. Study-wide results and caveats: Blood contained roughly two fifths of the tumor's TCR clonotypes.

As for this clone: Its target is unknown.

Time point described: first of two post-therapy site-matched biopsies approximately two months apart. The same primary tumor site was biopsied both before and after PD-1 blockade. Profiling relied on immunoSEQ multiplex PCR, and the TCRdb table lists in-frame clones only, not all of them. The sample lists thousands of clones, 71% seen once, with approximately 16% in the top ten. The chain uses TRBV6-4 and TRBJ2-1; 9 bases fit TRBD2. The TCR was taken from a human donor with basal cell carcinoma. The sequenced sample was tumor tissue, obtained after anti-PD-1 treatment. The CDR3 is CASSVGGGAHNEQFF. In DNA form, the CDR3 reads TGTGCCAGCAGTGTAGGCGGGGGGGCCCACAATGAGCAGTTCTTC.